The rows below give T cell receptor beta chains drawn from one sample of a study of cytomegalovirus exposure and HLA in healthy donors. Method: immunoSEQ multiplex PCR; TCRdb's copy keeps in-frame clones and lacks some. The sample lists about 110,000 clones, roughly 90% occurring once. The sample taken for sequencing was PBMCs. These receptors were taken from a woman under 30 in good health and CMV-seropositive. Each CDR3 is given with its conserved first and last residue. Clone size is not always given. Where it is, it says once, few, many or a class for expanded clones.

j_call v_call clone_size cdr3_aa
TRBJ1-1 TRBV7-9 - CASSFGGATEAFF
TRBJ1-1 TRBV28 - CASSPGQENTEAFF
TRBJ1-1 TRBV6-5 - CASSSPYRAIEAFF
TRBJ2-7 TRBV10-3 - CAISEASGDSYEQYF
TRBJ2-3 TRBV7-2 - CASSSTGGARDTQYF
TRBJ1-2 TRBV6-5 few CASSLGTEAYGYTF
TRBJ2-6 TRBV28 - CASSPGGLTGANVLTF
TRBJ1-2 TRBV7-9 - CASSIMTGGYTF
TRBJ1-5 TRBV18 - CASSPGDRDQPQHF
TRBJ1-2 TRBV28 - CASSLDTGYGYTF
TRBJ1-1 TRBV7-2 - CASSLGTGGPTEAFF
TRBJ2-3 TRBV6-8 - CASLRPGLAGGGCTDTQYF
TRBJ2-5 TRBV7-9 - CASSHLQGRETQYF
TRBJ2-3 TRBV5-4 - CAGALAGGPDTQYF
TRBJ1-1 TRBV14 - CASSQGQLANTEAFF
TRBJ1-2 TRBV7-9 - CASSPGDRGYGYTF
TRBJ1-5 TRBV25-1 few CASANSNQPQHF
TRBJ1-3 TRBV5-8 - CASSLGHRSGNTIYF
TRBJ2-2 TRBV29-1 - CSVLRGFGELFF
TRBJ1-4 TRBV7-9 - CASSPPGGEKLFF
TRBJ1-5 TRBV28 - CASRSRQGGNQPQHF
TRBJ1-6 TRBV7-6 - CASSTTSGGINSPLHF
TRBJ1-1 TRBV14 - CASSQEVIQMNTEAFF
TRBJ2-1 TRBV13 - CASSLVPRINDEQFF
TRBJ1-3 TRBV2 - CASSARGSGNTIYF
TRBJ1-5 TRBV19 - CASSMAGGGNQPQHF
TRBJ1-6 TRBV7-2 - CASRPGGSSPLHF
TRBJ1-4 TRBV28 - CASSGTTAVNEKLFF
TRBJ2-7 TRBV2 - CASSTGTKFGEQYF
TRBJ2-3 TRBV6-5 - CASSYSTSPTDTQYF
TRBJ2-1 TRBV6-5 - CASSYRSGGGDNEQFF
TRBJ2-2 TRBV19 few CASRQGATGELFF
TRBJ1-1 TRBV6-4 - CASQREANTEAFF
TRBJ1-5 TRBV27 once CASSLAGINQPQHF
TRBJ2-2 TRBV10-3 - CAISLGFAGELFF
TRBJ2-1 TRBV9 once CASSAGTSGGASEQFF
TRBJ2-2 TRBV4-1 few CASSQGPDRTGELFF
TRBJ2-5 TRBV9 - CASSVLGLAGQETQYF
TRBJ2-1 TRBV6-1 - CASSSGSSYNEQFF
TRBJ2-7 TRBV28 - CASSLPRAYEQYF
TRBJ1-4 TRBV5-6 - CASSLYGDVATNEKLFF
TRBJ2-5 TRBV5-4 - CASSGPGHGSQYF
TRBJ2-5 TRBV28 once CASSLFGGTQETQYF
TRBJ1-1 TRBV6-5 once CASSPVMNTEAFF
TRBJ1-2 TRBV5-8 - CASSLSVRDRGIDGYGYTF
TRBJ2-3 TRBV10-1 - CASSESVMGADTQYF